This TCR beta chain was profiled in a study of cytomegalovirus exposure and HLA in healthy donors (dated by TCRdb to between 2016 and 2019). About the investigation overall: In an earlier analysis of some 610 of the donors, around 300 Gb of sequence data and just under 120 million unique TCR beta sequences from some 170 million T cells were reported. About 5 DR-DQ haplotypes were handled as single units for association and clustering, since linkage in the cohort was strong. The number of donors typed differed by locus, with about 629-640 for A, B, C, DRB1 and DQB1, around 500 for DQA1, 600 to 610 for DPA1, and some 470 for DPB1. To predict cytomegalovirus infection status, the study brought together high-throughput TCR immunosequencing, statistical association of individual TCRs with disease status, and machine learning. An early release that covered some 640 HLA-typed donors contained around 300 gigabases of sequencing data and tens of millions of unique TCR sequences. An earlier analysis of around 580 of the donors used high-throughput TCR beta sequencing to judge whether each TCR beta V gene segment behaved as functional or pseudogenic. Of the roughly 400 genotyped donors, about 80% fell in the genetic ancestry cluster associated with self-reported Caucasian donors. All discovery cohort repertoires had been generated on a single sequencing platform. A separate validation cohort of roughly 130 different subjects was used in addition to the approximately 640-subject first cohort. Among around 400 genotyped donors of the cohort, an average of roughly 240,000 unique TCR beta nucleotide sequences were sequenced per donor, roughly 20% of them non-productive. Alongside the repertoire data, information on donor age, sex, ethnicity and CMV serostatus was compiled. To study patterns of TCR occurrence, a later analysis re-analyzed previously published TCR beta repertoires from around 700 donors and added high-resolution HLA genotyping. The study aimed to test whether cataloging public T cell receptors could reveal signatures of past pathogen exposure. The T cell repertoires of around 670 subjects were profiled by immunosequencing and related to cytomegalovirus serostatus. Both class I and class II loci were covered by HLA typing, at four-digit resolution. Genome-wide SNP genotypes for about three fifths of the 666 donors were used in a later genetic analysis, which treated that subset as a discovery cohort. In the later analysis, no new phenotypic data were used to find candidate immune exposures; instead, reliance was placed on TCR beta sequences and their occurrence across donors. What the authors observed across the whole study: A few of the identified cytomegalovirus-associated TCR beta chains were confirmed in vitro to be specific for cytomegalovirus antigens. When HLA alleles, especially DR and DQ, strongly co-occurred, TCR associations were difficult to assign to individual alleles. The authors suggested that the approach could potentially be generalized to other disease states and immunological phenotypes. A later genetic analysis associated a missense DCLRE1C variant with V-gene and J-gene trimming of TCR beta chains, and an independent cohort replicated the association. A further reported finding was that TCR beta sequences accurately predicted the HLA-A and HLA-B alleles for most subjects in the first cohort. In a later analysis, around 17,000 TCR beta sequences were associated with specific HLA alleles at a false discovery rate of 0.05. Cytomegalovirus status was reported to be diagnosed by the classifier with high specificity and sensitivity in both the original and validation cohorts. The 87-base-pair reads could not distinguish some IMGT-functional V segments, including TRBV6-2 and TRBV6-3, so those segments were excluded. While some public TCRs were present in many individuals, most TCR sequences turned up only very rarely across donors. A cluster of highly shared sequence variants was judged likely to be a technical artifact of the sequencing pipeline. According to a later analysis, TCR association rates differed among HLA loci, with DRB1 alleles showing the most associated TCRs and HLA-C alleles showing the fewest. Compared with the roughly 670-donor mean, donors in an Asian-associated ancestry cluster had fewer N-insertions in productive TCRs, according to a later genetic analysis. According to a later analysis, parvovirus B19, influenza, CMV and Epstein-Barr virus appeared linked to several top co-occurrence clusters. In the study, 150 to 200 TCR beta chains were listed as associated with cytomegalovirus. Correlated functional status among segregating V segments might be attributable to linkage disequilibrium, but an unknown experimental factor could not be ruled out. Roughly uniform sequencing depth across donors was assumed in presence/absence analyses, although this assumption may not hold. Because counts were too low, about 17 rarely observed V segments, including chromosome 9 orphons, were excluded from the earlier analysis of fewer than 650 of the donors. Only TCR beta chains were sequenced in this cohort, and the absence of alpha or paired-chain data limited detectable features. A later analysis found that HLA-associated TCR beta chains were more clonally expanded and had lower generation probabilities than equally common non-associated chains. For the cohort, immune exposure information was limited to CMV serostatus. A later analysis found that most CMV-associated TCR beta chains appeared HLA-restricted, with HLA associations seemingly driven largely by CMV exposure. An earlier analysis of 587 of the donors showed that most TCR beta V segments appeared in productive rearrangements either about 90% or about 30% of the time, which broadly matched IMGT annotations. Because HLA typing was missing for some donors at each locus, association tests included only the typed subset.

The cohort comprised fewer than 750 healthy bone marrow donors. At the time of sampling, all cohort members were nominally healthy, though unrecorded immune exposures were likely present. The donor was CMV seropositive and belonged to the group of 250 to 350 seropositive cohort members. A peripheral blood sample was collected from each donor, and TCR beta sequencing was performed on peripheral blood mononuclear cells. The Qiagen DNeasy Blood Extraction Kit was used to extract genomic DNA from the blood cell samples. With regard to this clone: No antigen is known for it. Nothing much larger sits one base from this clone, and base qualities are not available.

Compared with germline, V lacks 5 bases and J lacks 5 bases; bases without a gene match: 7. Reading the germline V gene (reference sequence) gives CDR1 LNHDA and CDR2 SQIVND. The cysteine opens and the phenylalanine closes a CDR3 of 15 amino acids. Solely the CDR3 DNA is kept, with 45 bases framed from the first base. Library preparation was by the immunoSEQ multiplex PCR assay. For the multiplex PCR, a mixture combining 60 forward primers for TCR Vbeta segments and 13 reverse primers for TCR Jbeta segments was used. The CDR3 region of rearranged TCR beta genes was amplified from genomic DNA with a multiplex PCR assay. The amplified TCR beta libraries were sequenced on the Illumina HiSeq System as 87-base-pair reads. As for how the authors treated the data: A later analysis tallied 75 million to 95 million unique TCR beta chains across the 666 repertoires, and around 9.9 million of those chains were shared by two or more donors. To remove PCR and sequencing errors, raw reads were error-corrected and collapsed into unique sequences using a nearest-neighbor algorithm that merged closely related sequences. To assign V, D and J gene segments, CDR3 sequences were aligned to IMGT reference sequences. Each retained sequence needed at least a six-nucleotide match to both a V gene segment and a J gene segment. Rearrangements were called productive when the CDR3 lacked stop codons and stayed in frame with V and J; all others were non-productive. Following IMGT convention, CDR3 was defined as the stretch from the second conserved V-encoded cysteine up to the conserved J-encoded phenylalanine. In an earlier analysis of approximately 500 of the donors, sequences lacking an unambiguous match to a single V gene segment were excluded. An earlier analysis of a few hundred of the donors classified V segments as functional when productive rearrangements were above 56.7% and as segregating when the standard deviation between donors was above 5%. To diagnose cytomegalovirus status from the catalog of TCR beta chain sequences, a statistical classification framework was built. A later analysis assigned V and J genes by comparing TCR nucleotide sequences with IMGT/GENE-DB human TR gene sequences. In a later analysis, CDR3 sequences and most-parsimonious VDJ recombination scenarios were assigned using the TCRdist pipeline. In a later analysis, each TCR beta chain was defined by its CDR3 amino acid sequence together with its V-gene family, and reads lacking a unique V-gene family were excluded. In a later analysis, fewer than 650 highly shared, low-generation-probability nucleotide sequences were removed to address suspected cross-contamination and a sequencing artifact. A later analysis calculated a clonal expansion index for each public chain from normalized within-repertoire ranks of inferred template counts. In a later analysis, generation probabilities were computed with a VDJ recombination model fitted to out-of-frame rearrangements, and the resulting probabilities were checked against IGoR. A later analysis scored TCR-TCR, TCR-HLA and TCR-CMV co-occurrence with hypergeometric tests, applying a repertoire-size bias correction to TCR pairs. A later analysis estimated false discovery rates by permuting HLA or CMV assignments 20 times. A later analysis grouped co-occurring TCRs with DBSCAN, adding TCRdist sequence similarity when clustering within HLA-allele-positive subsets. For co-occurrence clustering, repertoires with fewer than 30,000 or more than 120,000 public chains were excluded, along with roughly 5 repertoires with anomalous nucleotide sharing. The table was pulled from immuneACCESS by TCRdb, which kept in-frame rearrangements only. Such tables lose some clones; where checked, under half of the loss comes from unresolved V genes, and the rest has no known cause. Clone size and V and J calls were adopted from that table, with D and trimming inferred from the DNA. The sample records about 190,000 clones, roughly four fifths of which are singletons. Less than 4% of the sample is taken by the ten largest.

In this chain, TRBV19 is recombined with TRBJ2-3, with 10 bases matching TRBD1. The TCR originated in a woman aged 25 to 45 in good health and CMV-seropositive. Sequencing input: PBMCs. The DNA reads TGTGCCAGTAGTGCGGGACAGGGGACAGGAGATACGCAGTATTTT. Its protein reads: CASSAGQGTGDTQYF.